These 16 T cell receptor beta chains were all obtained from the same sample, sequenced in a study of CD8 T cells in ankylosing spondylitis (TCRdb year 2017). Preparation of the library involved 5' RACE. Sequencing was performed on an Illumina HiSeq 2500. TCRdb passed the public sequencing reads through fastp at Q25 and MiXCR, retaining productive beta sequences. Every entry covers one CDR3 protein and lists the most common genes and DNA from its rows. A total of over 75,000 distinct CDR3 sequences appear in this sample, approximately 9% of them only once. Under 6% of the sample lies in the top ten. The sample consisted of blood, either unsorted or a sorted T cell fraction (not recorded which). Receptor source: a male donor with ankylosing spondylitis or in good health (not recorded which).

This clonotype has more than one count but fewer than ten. CDR3 amino acids: CSASQSGGPLGETQYF. In DNA, the CDR3 is TGCAGTGCTAGTCAAAGCGGGGGGCCTCTAGGAGAGACCCAGTACTTC. The chain employs TRBV20-1 and TRBJ2-5; 9 bases line up with TRBD2. This CDR3 spans 16 amino acids. CDR1 DFQATT and CDR2 SNEGSKA come from the germline V gene (reference sequence). V shed 3 bases and J 4 bases; nucleotides not matched to a gene: 12.

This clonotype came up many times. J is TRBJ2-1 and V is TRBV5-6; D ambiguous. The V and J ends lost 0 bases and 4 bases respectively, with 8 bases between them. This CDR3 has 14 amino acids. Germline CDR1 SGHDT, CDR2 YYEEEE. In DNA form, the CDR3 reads TGTGCCAGCAGCTTGGCGACGGATTACAATGAGCAGTTCTTC. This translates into CASSLATDYNEQFF. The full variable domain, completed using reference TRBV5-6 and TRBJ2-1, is DAGVTQSPTHLIKTRGQQVTLRCSPKSGHDTVSWYQQALGQGPQFIFQYYEEEERQRGNFPDRFSGHQFPNYSSELNVNALLLGDSALYLCASSLATDYNEQFFGPGTRLTVL.

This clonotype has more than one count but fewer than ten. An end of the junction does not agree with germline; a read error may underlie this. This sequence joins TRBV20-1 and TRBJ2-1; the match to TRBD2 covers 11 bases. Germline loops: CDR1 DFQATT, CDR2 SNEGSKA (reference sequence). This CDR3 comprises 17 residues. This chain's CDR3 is CCARELASGGFNNEQFF. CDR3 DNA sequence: TGCTGTGCTAGAGAGTTGGCTAGCGGGGGGTTTAACAATGAGCAGTTCTTC.

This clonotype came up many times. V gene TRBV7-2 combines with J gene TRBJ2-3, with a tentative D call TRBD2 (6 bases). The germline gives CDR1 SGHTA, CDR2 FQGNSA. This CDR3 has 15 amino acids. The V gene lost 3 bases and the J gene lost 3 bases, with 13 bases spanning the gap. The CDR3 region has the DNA TGTGCCAGCAGCTTTAGGGCTAGCGAAACAGATACGCAGTATTTT. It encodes CASSFRASETDTQYF.

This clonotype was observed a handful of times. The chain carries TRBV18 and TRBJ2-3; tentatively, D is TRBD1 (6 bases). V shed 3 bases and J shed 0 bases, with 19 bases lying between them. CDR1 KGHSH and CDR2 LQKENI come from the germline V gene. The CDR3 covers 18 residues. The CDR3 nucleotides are TGTGCCAGCTCACCGGGACCACCTCGGGACACTAGCACAGATACGCAGTATTTT. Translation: CASSPGPPRDTSTDTQYF.

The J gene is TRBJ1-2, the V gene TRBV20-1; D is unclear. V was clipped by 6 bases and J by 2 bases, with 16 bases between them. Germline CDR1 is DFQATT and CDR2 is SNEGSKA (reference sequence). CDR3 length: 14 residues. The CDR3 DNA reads TGCAGTGCGCGTACGGAAAAAGGAAACTATGGCTACACCTTC. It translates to CSARTEKGNYGYTF.

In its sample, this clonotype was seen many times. CDR3 coding DNA: TGCGCCAGCAGTCAATCCCCCTTCCCAGCCAGCACAGATACGCAGTATTTT. This sequence encodes CASSQSPFPASTDTQYF. The chain has TRBV23-1 and TRBJ2-3; D uncertain. TRBV23-1 is filed as an ORF, its function uncertain. V was cut by 0 bases and J by 0 bases, with 13 bases left in between. CDR3 length: 17 amino acids.

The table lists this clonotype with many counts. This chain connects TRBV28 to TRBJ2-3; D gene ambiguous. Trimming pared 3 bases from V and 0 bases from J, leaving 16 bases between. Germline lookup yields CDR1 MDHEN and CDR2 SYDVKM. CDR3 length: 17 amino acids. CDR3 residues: CASSLPLRLTSTDTQYF. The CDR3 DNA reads TGTGCCAGCAGTTTGCCCCTAAGGTTAACTAGCACAGATACGCAGTATTTT.

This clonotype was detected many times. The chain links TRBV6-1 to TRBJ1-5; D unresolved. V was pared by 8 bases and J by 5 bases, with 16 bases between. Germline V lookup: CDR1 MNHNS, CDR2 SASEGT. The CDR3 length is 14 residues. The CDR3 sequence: CASHSTTLDQPQHF. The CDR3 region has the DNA TGTGCCAGCCACTCGACCACGCTAGATCAGCCCCAGCATTTT.

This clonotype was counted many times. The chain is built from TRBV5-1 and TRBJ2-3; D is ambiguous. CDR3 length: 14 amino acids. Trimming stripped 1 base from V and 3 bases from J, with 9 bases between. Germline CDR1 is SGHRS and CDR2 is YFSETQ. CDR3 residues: CASSLWAETDTQYF. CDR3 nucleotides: TGCGCCAGCAGCTTGTGGGCAGAAACAGATACGCAGTATTTT.

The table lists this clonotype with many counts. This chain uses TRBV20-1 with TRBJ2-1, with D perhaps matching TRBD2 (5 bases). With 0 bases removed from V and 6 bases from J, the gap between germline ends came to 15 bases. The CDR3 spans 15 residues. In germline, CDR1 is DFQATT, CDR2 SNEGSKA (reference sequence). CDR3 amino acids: CSAREGAEVVNEQFF. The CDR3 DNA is TGCAGTGCTAGAGAGGGAGCGGAGGTAGTCAATGAGCAGTTCTTC.

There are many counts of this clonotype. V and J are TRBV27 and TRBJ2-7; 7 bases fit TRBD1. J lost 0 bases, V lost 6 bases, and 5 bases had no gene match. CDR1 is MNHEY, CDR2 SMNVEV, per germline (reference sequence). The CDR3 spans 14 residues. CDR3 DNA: TGTGCCAGCAGATCGGGGACAGCCTCCTACGAGCAGTACTTC. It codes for CASRSGTASYEQYF.

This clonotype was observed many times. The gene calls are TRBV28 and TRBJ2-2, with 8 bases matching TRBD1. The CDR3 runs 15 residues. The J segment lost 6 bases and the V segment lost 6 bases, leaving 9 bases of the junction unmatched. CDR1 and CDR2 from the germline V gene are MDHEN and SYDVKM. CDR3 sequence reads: CASRQDRVGPGELFF. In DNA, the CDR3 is TGTGCCAGCAGGCAGGACAGGGTCGGACCCGGGGAGCTGTTTTTT.

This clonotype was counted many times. The CDR3: CASSPRGLMNTEAFF. CDR3 DNA: TGCGCCAGCAGCCCGAGGGGGCTAATGAACACTGAAGCTTTCTTT. The chain couples TRBV5-1 to TRBJ1-1; 7 positions match TRBD1. V was pared by 4 bases and J by 0 bases, with 6 bases of the junction left unmatched. CDR1 is SGHRS and CDR2 is YFSETQ in the germline V gene. This CDR3 has 15 amino acids.

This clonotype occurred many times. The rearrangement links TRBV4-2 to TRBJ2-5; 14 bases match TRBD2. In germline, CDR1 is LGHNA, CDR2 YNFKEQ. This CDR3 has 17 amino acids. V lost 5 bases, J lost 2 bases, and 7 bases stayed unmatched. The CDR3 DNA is TGTGCCAGCAGCAACCTGCGGACTAGCGGGGGGCAAGAGACCCAGTACTTC. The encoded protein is CASSNLRTSGGQETQYF.

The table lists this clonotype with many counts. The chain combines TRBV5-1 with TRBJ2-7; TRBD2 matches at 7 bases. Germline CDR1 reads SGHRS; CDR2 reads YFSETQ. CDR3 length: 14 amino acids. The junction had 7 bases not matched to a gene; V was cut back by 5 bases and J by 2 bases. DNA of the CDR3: TGCGCCAGCAGACGGGAGGCGGGACCCTACGAGCAGTACTTC. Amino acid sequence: CASRREAGPYEQYF.